These 30 T cell receptor beta chains came from one sample sequenced in a study of T cell repertoires in cytomegalovirus infection. Antigens of these TCRs are unknown. TCRdb reanalysed the reads using MiXCR and keeps one entry per CDR3 protein. The data show some 940,000 distinct CDR3 sequences, around 32% seen once. The sample in question was cultured CD8+ T cells from PBMCs, obtained from culture after CMV antigen stimulation. These receptors all stem from a human donor in good health (CMV status not recorded). Some clones in this sample may be carry-over from other donors' samples.

CDR3 bases: TGTGCCAGCAGTTTATTCGGACAGGGGTCATCTGAAGCTTTCTTT. Amino acids: CASSLFGQGSSEAFF. J is TRBJ1-1 and V is TRBV12-3 or TRBV12-4; TRBD1 matches at 9 bases. After removal of 2 bases from V and 6 bases from J, the junction contained 7 bases not matched to a gene. The CDR3 sequence is 15 residues long.

This chain links TRBV7-9 with TRBJ2-7; D is tentatively TRBD1 or TRBD2 (6 bases each). The CDR3 runs to 13 residues. Germline V gives CDR1 SEHNR, CDR2 FQNEAQ (reference sequence). Trimming pared 4 bases from V and 6 bases from J, leaving 13 bases between. CDR3 in DNA: TGTGCCAGCAGCTCACCAGGGGAGGTCGAGCAGTACTTC. Protein product: CASSSPGEVEQYF.

The J gene is TRBJ1-5, the V gene TRBV19; D is undetermined. Germline V gene data show CDR1 as LNHDA and CDR2 as SQIVND (reference sequence). The length of the CDR3 is 13 residues. Trimming removed 7 bases from V and 3 bases from J, with 10 bases in between. CDR3 DNA: TGTGCCAGTATGAACCGGGCCAATCAGCCCCAGCATTTT. Its protein product is CASMNRANQPQHF.

The chain has TRBV6-2 or TRBV6-3 and TRBJ2-7, with 7 bases aligning to TRBD1. This CDR3 is built from 15 residues. Germline lookup yields CDR1 MNHEY and CDR2 SVGEGT. J lost 3 bases, V lost 5 bases, and 10 bases had no gene match. CDR3 bases: TGTGCCAGCAGTCTACAGGGGCCCAGTTTCTACGAGCAGTACGTC. This codes for CASSLQGPSFYEQYV.

This chain links TRBV20-1 with TRBJ1-2; TRBD1 agrees at 10 bases. CDR1 and CDR2 from the germline V gene are DFQATT and SNEGSKA (reference sequence). V was clipped by 4 bases and J by 3 bases; unmatched bases: 11. The CDR3 runs to 16 residues. The CDR3 loop is CSATNTDRGVYYGYTF. CDR3 nucleotides: TGCAGTGCTACCAATACGGACAGGGGGGTGTACTATGGCTACACCTTC.

This clonotype was seen repeatedly, ten times or more. The rearrangement joins TRBV7-6 to TRBJ2-3; 9 bases align to TRBD2. J lost 4 bases, V lost 3 bases, and 5 bases had no gene match. The CDR3 runs 15 residues. Germline CDR1 and CDR2: SGHVS and FNYEAQ. The CDR3 DNA follows: TGTGCCAGCAGCTTCGGCGGGGGGGCATCAGATACGCAGTATTTT. Encoded protein: CASSFGGGASDTQYF.

The chain is built from TRBV6-6 and TRBJ2-2, with unresolved D. Germline CDR1 is MNHNY and CDR2 is SVGAGI (reference sequence). This CDR3 spans 13 amino acids. V dropped 7 bases and J dropped 4 bases, with 10 bases sitting between them. DNA of the CDR3: TGTGCCAGCAATTATGAAGGCACCGGGGAGCTGTTTTTT. Its translation is CASNYEGTGELFF.

This clonotype has ten or more counts. The chain employs TRBV7-2 and TRBJ2-7; possibly TRBD1 for D (6 bases). Looked up from germline, CDR1 is SGHTA and CDR2 is FQGNSA. The CDR3 totals 14 residues. V was clipped by 2 bases and J by 3 bases, with 11 bases between them. For the CDR3, the DNA is TGTGCCAGCAGCTTACAGGGGTCGTACTACGAGCAGTACTTC. It codes for CASSLQGSYYEQYF.

J is TRBJ1-3 and V is TRBV7-6; perhaps TRBD1 as D (5 bases). V lost 4 bases, J lost 4 bases, and 8 bases lay in between. Germline CDR1 SGHVS, CDR2 FNYEAQ. The CDR3 totals 13 residues. Written as DNA, the CDR3 is TGTGCCAGCAGCTCCTCAGGGGGAAACACCATATATTTT. Amino acid sequence: CASSSSGGNTIYF. Supplemented by reference TRBV7-6 and TRBJ1-3, the full variable domain reads GAGVSQSPRYKVTKRGQDVALRCDPISGHVSLYWYRQALGQGPEFLTYFNYEAQQDKSGLPNDRFSAERPEGSISTLTIQRTEQRDSAMYRCASSSSGGNTIYFGEGSWLTVV.

Ten or more counts support this clonotype. CDR3 in amino acids: CASSLLKASSGNTIYF. In DNA, the CDR3 is TGTGCCAGCAGCTTACTTAAAGCATCCTCTGGAAACACCATATATTTT. The genes are TRBV7-6 and TRBJ1-3; D gene ambiguous. The V and J ends lost 2 bases and 0 bases respectively, with 11 bases between them. Per germline, CDR1 SGHVS and CDR2 FNYEAQ. The CDR3 is 16 amino acids.

The chain has TRBV27 and TRBJ2-3; 10 bases are a match to TRBD2. Germline V gives CDR1 MNHEY, CDR2 SMNVEV (reference sequence). V shed 3 bases and J 3 bases; nucleotides not matched to a gene: 3. The CDR3 is 15 residues long. CDR3 residues: CASSFSGGLTDTQYF. Here the CDR3 DNA reads TGTGCCAGCAGTTTTAGCGGGGGGCTTACAGATACGCAGTATTTT.

This clonotype was seen many times. The chain recombines TRBV2 with TRBJ1-5, with TRBD1 as a possible D gene (5 bases). CDR1 SNHLY and CDR2 FYNNEI come from the germline V gene. The CDR3 runs 14 residues. Trimming took 8 bases from V and 6 from J, leaving 17 bases between them. CDR3 nucleotides: TGTGCCAGCGGGTGGCAGGGTAAGAGTCAGCCCCAGCATTTT. Protein: CASGWQGKSQPQHF.

V is TRBV3-1 and J is TRBJ2-5; TRBD2 aligns across 12 bases. Germline CDR1 LGHDT, CDR2 YNNKEL (reference sequence). The J segment lost 5 bases and the V segment lost 0 bases, leaving 10 bases of the junction unmatched. The CDR3 consists of 18 residues. The CDR3 coding sequence is TGTGCCAGCAGCCAAGATCTAACTAGCGGGGGGCCAGAGGAGACCCAGTACTTC. The encoded protein is CASSQDLTSGGPEETQYF.

This clonotype turned up a few times. The chain links TRBV6-5 to TRBJ1-6; maybe TRBD1 (6 bases). This CDR3 comprises 16 residues. Per germline, CDR1 MNHEY and CDR2 SVGAGI. Trimming removed 8 bases from V and 7 bases from J, with 21 bases in between. The CDR3 sequence: CASGEDSDYENSPLHF. DNA of the CDR3: TGTGCCAGCGGCGAGGACAGCGACTATGAAAATTCACCCCTCCACTTT.

The rearrangement uses TRBV12-3 or TRBV12-4 and TRBJ2-3; D perhaps matches TRBD1 (6 bases). The germline V and J ends were trimmed by 6 bases and 3 bases, with 16 bases remaining between them. CDR3 length equals 15 residues. Written as DNA, the CDR3 is TGTGCCAGCAGCGAGTTAGGGGGTTCAACAGATACGCAGTATTTT. Its protein product is CASSELGGSTDTQYF.

CDR3 region: CASTAGTRSLAKNIQYF. CDR3 in DNA: TGTGCCAGCACCGCCGGGACTCGGTCACTAGCCAAAAACATTCAGTACTTC. This sequence joins TRBV2 and TRBJ2-4; a weak D match, TRBD2 (6 bases). The CDR3 has 17 residues. Trimming cost V 7 bases and J 0 bases, with 19 bases left between them. Germline CDR1 and CDR2: SNHLY and FYNNEI. Full variable domain (rest looked up from reference TRBV2 and TRBJ2-4): EPEVTQTPSHQVTQMGQEVILRCVPISNHLYFYWYRQILGQKVEFLVSFYNNEISEKSEIFDDQFSVERPDGSNFTLKIRSTKLEDSAMYFCASTAGTRSLAKNIQYFGAGTRLSVL.

The genes are TRBV27 and TRBJ2-7; 7 bases agree with TRBD1. After removal of 7 bases from V and 3 bases from J, the junction contained 6 bases not matched to a gene. Per germline, CDR1 MNHEY and CDR2 SMNVEV (reference sequence). CDR3 length: 13 residues. The DNA for the CDR3 is TGTGCCAGCACTCAAGGGACAGACTACGAGCAGTACTTC. This sequence encodes CASTQGTDYEQYF.

The chain joins TRBV27 to TRBJ1-1, with D perhaps matching TRBD1 (6 bases). Germline lookup yields CDR1 MNHEY and CDR2 SMNVEV (reference sequence). V dropped 1 base and J dropped 1 base, with 22 bases sitting between them. The CDR3 is 19 amino acids. This CDR3 is CASSLFFVGYRAGNTEAFF. The CDR3, as DNA: TGTGCCAGCAGTTTATTTTTCGTGGGATACAGGGCCGGGAACACTGAAGCTTTCTTT.

V is TRBV28 and J is TRBJ1-1; D is uncertain. The V gene lost 6 bases and the J gene lost 4 bases, with 9 bases spanning the gap. There are 12 residues in the CDR3. Germline V gene lookup returns CDR1 MDHEN and CDR2 SYDVKM. The CDR3 coding sequence is TGTGCCAGCAGACCCGCCCCCACTGAAGCTTTCTTT. Amino acid sequence: CASRPAPTEAFF. The full variable domain, rest sourced from reference TRBV28 and TRBJ1-1, is DVKVTQSSRYLVKRTGEKVFLECVQDMDHENMFWYRQDPGLGLRLIYFSYDVKMKEKGDIPEGYSVSREKKERFSLILESASTNQTSMYLCASRPAPTEAFFGQGTRLTVV.

A few counts support this clonotype. The CDR3 nucleotides are TGTGCCAGCAGCTTAGAGGGCAGGGGAAGGTACAATGAGCAGTTCTTC. Translating gives CASSLEGRGRYNEQFF. This chain uses TRBV7-2 with TRBJ2-1; tentatively, D is TRBD1 (6 bases). The V and J ends lost 1 base and 4 bases respectively, with 14 bases between them. This CDR3 is built from 16 residues. Germline-derived CDR1 and CDR2 are SGHTA and FQGNSA. The whole variable domain, filled in from reference TRBV7-2 and TRBJ2-1, reads GAGVSQSPSNKVTEKGKDVELRCDPISGHTALYWYRQSLGQGLEFLIYFQGNSAPDKSGLPSDRFSAERTGGSVSTLTIQRTQQEDSAVYLCASSLEGRGRYNEQFFGPGTRLTVL.

The chain combines TRBV20-1 with TRBJ2-5; D call uncertain. Trimming removed 6 bases from V and 7 bases from J, with 3 bases in between. This CDR3 comprises 8 residues. Germline values: CDR1 DFQATT, CDR2 SNEGSKA (reference sequence). The CDR3 region is CSARTQYF. DNA of the CDR3: TGCAGTGCACGGACCCAGTACTTC.

This chain links TRBV7-9 with TRBJ2-6; D call uncertain. V lost 6 bases, J lost 0 bases, and 9 bases lay in between. CDR1 is SEHNR and CDR2 is FQNEAQ in the germline V gene (reference sequence). The CDR3 consists of 15 residues. CDR3: CASSPWTSGANVLTF. The CDR3 DNA follows: TGTGCCAGCAGTCCGTGGACCTCTGGGGCCAACGTCCTGACTTTC. The complete variable domain, with remaining parts taken from reference TRBV7-9 and TRBJ2-6, reads DTGVSQNPRHKITKRGQNVTFRCDPISEHNRLYWYRQTLGQGPEFLTYFQNEAQLEKSRLLSDRFSAERPKGSFSTLEIQRTEQGDSAMYLCASSPWTSGANVLTFGAGSRLTVL.

The sample holds many counts of this clonotype. This sequence joins TRBV7-2 and TRBJ1-4; D perhaps matches TRBD1 (5 bases). The CDR3 extends over 12 amino acids. V was clipped by 6 bases and J by 6 bases, with 8 bases between them. CDR1 and CDR2 from the germline V gene are SGHTA and FQGNSA. The CDR3 nucleotides read TGTGCCAGCAGGGGGCGGGATGAAAAACTGTTTTTT. Translation: CASRGRDEKLFF.

The V gene is TRBV7-8, the J gene TRBJ1-4; 8 bases line up with TRBD1. Trimming removed 4 bases from V and 7 bases from J; junction bases left unmatched: 5. Germline CDR1 and CDR2: SGHVS and FQNEAQ. The CDR3 is 14 residues long. The CDR3 region is CASSSYRGSEKLFF. CDR3 sequence (DNA): TGTGCCAGCAGCTCCTACAGGGGGAGTGAAAAACTGTTTTTT.

The rearrangement links TRBV19 to TRBJ1-2, with D hard to call. The CDR3 contains 13 residues. Germline-derived CDR1 and CDR2 are LNHDA and SQIVND (reference sequence). The V and J ends lost 3 bases and 6 bases respectively, with 11 bases between them. CDR3 in amino acids: CASSIPAFDGYTF. The CDR3 DNA follows: TGTGCCAGTAGTATCCCCGCCTTTGATGGCTACACCTTC.

The chain has TRBV6-1 and TRBJ2-1, with a tentative D call TRBD1 (5 bases). Between the trimmed V and J ends, which lost 5 bases and 0 bases, there was a span of 17 bases. The CDR3 totals 17 residues. CDR1 is MNHNS and CDR2 is SASEGT in the germline V gene. The CDR3 loop is CASSSLRGYSSYNEQFF. The DNA of the CDR3 is TGTGCCAGCAGTTCCCTTAGGGGCTACAGCTCCTACAATGAGCAGTTCTTC.

The chain has TRBV15 and TRBJ2-7; D not resolved. V was cut by 0 bases and J by 2 bases, with 2 bases left in between. This CDR3 spans 12 amino acids. Germline CDR1 LNHNV, CDR2 YYDKDF (reference sequence). The CDR3: CATSRDPYEQYF. Here the CDR3 DNA reads TGTGCCACCAGCAGAGACCCCTACGAGCAGTACTTC.

This clonotype was detected many times. The CDR3 DNA is TGTGCCAGCAGCTTCCGACAGATCACTGAAGCTTTCTTT. Its protein product is CASSFRQITEAFF. The V call is TRBV7-9, the J call TRBJ1-1; possibly TRBD1 for D (5 bases). The CDR3 runs 13 residues. Germline V CDR1 and CDR2: SEHNR, FQNEAQ (reference sequence). V was pared by 3 bases and J by 4 bases, with 9 bases between. The complete variable domain, with remaining parts taken from reference TRBV7-9 and TRBJ1-1, reads DTGVSQNPRHKITKRGQNVTFRCDPISEHNRLYWYRQTLGQGPEFLTYFQNEAQLEKSRLLSDRFSAERPKGSFSTLEIQRTEQGDSAMYLCASSFRQITEAFFGQGTRLTVV.

The rearrangement joins TRBV6-2 or TRBV6-3 to TRBJ2-7; TRBD1 matches at 7 bases. V dropped 6 bases and J dropped 2; count of bases not matched to a gene: 4. The CDR3 has 13 residues. From germline, CDR1 is MNHEY and CDR2 SVGEGT. This CDR3 reads CASRGTETYEQYV. The CDR3 DNA reads TGTGCCAGCAGGGGGACAGAAACCTACGAGCAGTACGTC.

This clonotype was found a few times. The genes are TRBV27 and TRBJ1-3, with D unresolved. The germline V gene encodes CDR1 MNHEY and CDR2 SMNVEV (reference sequence). Deletions cut 2 bases from V and 3 bases from J, with 5 bases between. CDR3 size: 13 residues. The CDR3 spells CASSLLDGNTIYF. The CDR3, as DNA: TGTGCCAGCAGTTTACTTGATGGAAACACCATATATTTT.